This T cell receptor (beta chain) appears in the sequencing data of a study of blood T cell repertoires in COVID-19. This CDR3 spans 12 amino acids. Germline V gene lookup returns CDR1 LGHDT and CDR2 YNNKEL (reference sequence). Between the trimmed V and J ends, which lost 9 bases and 4 bases, there was a span of 12 bases. Produced via immunoSEQ multiplex PCR; TCRdb's table is partial and in-frame only. The sample shows fewer than 150,000 clones, roughly four fifths of them seen only once. The source is a man aged 30 to 45 who had recovered from COVID-19. Sequencing input: PBMCs or T cells enriched from blood (not recorded which). J is TRBJ2-5 and V is TRBV3-1 (or the pseudogene TRBV3-2), with D possibly matching TRBD1 (6 bases). CDR3 sequence (DNA): TGTGCCAGTGCACAGGGCCGAGAGACCCAGTACTTC. Residues: CASAQGRETQYF.